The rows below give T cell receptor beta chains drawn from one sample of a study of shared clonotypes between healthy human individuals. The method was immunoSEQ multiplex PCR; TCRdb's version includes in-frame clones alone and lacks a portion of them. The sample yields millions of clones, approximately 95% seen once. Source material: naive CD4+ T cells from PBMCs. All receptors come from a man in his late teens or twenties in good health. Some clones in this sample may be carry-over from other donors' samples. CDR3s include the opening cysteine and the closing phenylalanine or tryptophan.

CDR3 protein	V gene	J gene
CASSESRNWETQYF	TRBV10-1	TRBJ2-5
CASLTGQNTEAFF	TRBV6-5	TRBJ1-1
CASSSYPGAQAEQYF	TRBV5-1	TRBJ2-7
CASSYQRVSYNEQFF	TRBV6-5	TRBJ2-1
CASSLDRNTGELFF	TRBV5-4	TRBJ2-2
CASSLDRENQPQHF	TRBV5-1	TRBJ1-5
CASSAGGTIYF	TRBV7-9	TRBJ1-3
CASSGGLAVYNEQFF	TRBV25-1	TRBJ2-1
CASSSTGQPGEQYF	TRBV7-9	TRBJ2-7
CAISLGQAAYEQYF	TRBV10-3	TRBJ2-7
CAWSFSNQPQHF	TRBV30	TRBJ1-5
CASSRLRNQPQHF	TRBV19	TRBJ1-5
CASSEYKRDTEAKLFF	TRBV25-1	TRBJ1-4
CASSLPGGTGELFF	TRBV18	TRBJ2-2
CASSSLAGEVTGELFF	TRBV5-4	TRBJ2-2
CASSLGTGGRGDEQFF	TRBV7-2	TRBJ2-1
CASSLEGIGASGNTIYF	TRBV5-4	TRBJ1-3
CAWSVTGGEDTQYF	TRBV30	TRBJ2-3
CASSHDRVSGNTIYF	TRBV9	TRBJ1-3
CASSLAGTSGYNEQFF	TRBV7-2	TRBJ2-1
CASSQGQSRLTDTQYF	TRBV14	TRBJ2-3
CASTPLGEMSSYEQYF	TRBV28	TRBJ2-7
CSVSDGGDTQYF	TRBV29-1	TRBJ2-3
CASSSRILLGGGRGTQYF	TRBV7-8	TRBJ2-5
CASSPVAGELFF	TRBV11-2	TRBJ2-2
CASSLDRTYEQYF	TRBV11-2	TRBJ2-7
CASFERGRSEQYF	TRBV28	TRBJ2-7
CASSLVGTGEAFF	TRBV28	TRBJ1-1
CASSQERQETQYF	TRBV28	TRBJ2-5
CASSLPLGDRNQPQHF	TRBV28	TRBJ1-5
CASGNRDRGVYGYTF	TRBV5-6	TRBJ1-2
CASSGTVGTSIGGYTF	TRBV19	TRBJ1-2
CASGYHTEAFF	TRBV4-2	TRBJ1-1
CSVRGQGRPDYYGYTF	TRBV29-1	TRBJ1-2
CASSPQGYGTDTQYF	TRBV27	TRBJ2-3
CASSVDGETQYF	TRBV9	TRBJ2-5
CASSQCLETQYF	TRBV4-3	TRBJ2-5
CASSYGVGAKNIQYF	TRBV6-6	TRBJ2-4
CASSRQGGSYEQYF	TRBV7-2	TRBJ2-7
CASSYSGGLGETQYF	TRBV6-5	TRBJ2-5
CASSPVAGWENTEAFF	TRBV18	TRBJ1-1
CATSRDPPGTYNEQFF	TRBV15	TRBJ2-1
CASSTEKKDRGIDEQYF	TRBV21-1	TRBJ2-7
CASSLATGQPRNTIYF	TRBV5-1	TRBJ1-3
CASSPNPVGLAGGPTDTQYF	TRBV7-8	TRBJ2-3
CASRLQGATNYGYTF	TRBV28	TRBJ1-2
CASSLLRGKSSYEQYF	TRBV28	TRBJ2-7
CASSLLLRGQGYEQYF	TRBV5-4	-
CASKFRSGSQETQYF	TRBV2	TRBJ2-5
CASSFSGSSETQYF	TRBV7-2	TRBJ2-5
CASSSAWTGGDTQYF	TRBV5-1	TRBJ2-3
CASSLVQNTEQFF	TRBV11-2	TRBJ2-1
CASSTVDRGLLNIQYF	TRBV28	TRBJ2-4